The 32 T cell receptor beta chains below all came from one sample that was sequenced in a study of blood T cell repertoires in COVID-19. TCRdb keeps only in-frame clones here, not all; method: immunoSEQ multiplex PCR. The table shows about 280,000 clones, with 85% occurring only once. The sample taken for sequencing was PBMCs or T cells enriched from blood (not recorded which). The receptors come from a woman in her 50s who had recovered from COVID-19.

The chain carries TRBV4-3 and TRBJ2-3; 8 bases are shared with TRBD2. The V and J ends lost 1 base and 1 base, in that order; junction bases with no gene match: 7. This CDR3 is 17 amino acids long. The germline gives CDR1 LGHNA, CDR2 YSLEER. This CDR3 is CASSQGSGRWGTDTQYF. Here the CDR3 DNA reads TGCGCCAGCAGCCAAGGCAGCGGGAGATGGGGCACAGATACGCAGTATTTT.

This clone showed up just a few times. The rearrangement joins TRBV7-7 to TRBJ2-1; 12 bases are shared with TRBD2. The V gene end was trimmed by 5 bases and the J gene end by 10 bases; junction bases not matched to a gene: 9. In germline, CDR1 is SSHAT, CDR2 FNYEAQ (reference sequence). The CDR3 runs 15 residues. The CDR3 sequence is CASSRGGLAGGEQFF. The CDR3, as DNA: TGTGCCAGCAGCCGGGGTGGCCTAGCGGGAGGGGAGCAGTTCTTC.

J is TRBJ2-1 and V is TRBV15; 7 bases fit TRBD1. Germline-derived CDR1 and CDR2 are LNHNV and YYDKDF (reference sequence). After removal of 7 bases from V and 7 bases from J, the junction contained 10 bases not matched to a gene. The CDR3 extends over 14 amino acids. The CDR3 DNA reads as TGTGCCACCAAGGGACAGCAAGTTTTAAATGAGCAGTTCTTC. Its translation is CATKGQQVLNEQFF. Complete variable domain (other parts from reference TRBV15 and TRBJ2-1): DAMVIQNPRYQVTQFGKPVTLSCSQTLNHNVMYWYQQKSSQAPKLLFHYYDKDFNNEADTPDNFQSRRPNTSFCFLDIRSPGLGDTAMYLCATKGQQVLNEQFFGPGTRLTVL.

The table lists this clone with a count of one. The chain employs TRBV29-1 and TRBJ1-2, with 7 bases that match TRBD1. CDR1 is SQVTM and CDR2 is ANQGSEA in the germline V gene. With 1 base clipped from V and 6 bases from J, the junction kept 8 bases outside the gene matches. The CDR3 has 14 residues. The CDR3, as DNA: TGCAGCGTTGAAGGATTTTGGGACAGCCATGGCTACACCTTC. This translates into CSVEGFWDSHGYTF. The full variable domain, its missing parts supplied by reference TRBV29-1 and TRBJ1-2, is SAVISQKPSRDICQRGTSLTIQCQVDSQVTMMFWYRQQPGQSLTLIATANQGSEATYESGFVIDKFPISRPNLTFSTLTVSNMSPEDSSIYLCSVEGFWDSHGYTFGSGTRLTVV.

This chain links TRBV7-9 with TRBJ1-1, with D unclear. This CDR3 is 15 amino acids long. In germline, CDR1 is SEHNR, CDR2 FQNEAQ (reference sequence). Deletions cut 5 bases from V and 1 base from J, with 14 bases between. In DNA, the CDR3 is TGTGCCAGCAGCCCCGGAGGAAGAACGAACACTGAAGCTTTCTTT. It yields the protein CASSPGGRTNTEAFF.

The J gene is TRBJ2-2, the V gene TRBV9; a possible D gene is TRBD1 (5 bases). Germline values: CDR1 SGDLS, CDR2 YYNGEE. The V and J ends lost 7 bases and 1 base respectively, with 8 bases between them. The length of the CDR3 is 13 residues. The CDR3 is CASGRVNTGELFF. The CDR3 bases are TGTGCCAGCGGCAGGGTGAACACCGGGGAGCTGTTTTTT.

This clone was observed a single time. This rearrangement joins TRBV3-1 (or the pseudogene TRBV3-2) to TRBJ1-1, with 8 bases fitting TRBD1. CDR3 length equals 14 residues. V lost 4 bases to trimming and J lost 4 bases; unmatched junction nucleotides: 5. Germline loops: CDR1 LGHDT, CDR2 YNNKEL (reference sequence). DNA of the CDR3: TGTGCCAGCAGCCGACAGGGGAGAATCACTGAAGCTTTCTTT. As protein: CASSRQGRITEAFF.

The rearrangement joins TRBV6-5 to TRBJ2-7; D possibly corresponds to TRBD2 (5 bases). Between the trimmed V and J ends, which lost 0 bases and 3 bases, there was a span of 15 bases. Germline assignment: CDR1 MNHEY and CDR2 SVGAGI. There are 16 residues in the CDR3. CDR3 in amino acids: CASSYSKREFGYEQYF. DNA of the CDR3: TGTGCCAGCAGTTACTCGAAGAGGGAGTTCGGCTACGAGCAGTACTTC.

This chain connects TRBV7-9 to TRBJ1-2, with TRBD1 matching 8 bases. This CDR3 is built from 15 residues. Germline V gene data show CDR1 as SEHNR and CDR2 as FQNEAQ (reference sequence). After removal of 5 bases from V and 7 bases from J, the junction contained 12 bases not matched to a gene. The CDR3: CASSPRTGSYRGYTF. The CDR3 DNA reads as TGTGCCAGCAGCCCGAGGACAGGGTCTTATCGTGGCTACACCTTC. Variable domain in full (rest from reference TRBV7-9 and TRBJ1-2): DTGVSQNPRHKITKRGQNVTFRCDPISEHNRLYWYRQTLGQGPEFLTYFQNEAQLEKSRLLSDRFSAERPKGSFSTLEIQRTEQGDSAMYLCASSPRTGSYRGYTFGSGTRLTVV.

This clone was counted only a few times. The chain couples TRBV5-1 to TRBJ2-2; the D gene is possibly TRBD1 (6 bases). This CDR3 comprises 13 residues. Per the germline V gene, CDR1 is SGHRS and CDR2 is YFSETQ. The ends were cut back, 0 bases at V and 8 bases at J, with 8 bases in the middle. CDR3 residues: CASSLAGTGELFF. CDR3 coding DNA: TGCGCCAGCAGCTTGGCCGGGACAGGGGAGCTGTTTTTT.

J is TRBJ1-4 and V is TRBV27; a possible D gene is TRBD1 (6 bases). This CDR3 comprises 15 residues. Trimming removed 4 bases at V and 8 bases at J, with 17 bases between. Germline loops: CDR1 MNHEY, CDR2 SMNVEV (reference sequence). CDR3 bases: TGTGCCAGCAGTTCCGGGACATGGCCGCCCGAAAAACTGTTTTTT. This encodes CASSSGTWPPEKLFF. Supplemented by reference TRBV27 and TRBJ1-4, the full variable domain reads EAQVTQNPRYLITVTGKKLTVTCSQNMNHEYMSWYRQDPGLGLRQIYYSMNVEVTDKGDVPEGYKVSRKEKRNFPLILESPSPNQTSLYFCASSSGTWPPEKLFFGSGTQLSVL.

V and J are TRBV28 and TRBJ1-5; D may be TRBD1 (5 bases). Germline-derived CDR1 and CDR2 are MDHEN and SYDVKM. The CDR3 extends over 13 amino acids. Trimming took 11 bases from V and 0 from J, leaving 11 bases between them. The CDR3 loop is CASRTLSNQPQHF. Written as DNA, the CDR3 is TGTGCCTCCCGGACACTTAGCAATCAGCCCCAGCATTTT. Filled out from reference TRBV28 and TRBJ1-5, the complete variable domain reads DVKVTQSSRYLVKRTGEKVFLECVQDMDHENMFWYRQDPGLGLRLIYFSYDVKMKEKGDIPEGYSVSREKKERFSLILESASTNQTSMYLCASRTLSNQPQHFGDGTRLSIL.

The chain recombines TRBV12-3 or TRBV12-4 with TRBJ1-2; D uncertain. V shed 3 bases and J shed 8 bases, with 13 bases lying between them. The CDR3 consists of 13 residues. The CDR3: CASSFPGVGGYTF. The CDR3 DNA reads TGTGCCAGCAGTTTCCCCGGGGTAGGCGGCTACACCTTC.

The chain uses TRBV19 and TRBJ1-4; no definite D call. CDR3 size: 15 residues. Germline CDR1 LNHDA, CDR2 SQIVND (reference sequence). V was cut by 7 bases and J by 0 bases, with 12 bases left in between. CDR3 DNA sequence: TGTGCCAGTACCTCCCCGGGGACAACTAATGAAAAACTGTTTTTT. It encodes CASTSPGTTNEKLFF.

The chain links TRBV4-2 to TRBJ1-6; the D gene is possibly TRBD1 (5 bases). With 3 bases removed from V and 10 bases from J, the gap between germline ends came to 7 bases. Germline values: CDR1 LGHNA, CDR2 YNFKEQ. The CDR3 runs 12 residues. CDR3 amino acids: CASSQEGSPLHF. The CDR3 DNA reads TGTGCCAGCAGCCAGGAGGGGTCACCCCTCCACTTT.

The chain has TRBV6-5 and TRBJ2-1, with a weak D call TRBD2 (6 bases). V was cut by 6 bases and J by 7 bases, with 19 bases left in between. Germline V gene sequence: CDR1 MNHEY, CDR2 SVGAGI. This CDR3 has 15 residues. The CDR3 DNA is TGTGCCAGCAGCTTTGGACTCCTACGGGGGAATGAGCAGTTCTTC. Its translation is CASSFGLLRGNEQFF.

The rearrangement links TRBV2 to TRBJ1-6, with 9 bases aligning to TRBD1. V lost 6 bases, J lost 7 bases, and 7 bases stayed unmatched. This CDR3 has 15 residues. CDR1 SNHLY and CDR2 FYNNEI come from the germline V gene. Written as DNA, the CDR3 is TGTGCCAGCAGAGGACAGGGGTCTTCGAATTCACCCCTCCACTTT. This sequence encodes CASRGQGSSNSPLHF.

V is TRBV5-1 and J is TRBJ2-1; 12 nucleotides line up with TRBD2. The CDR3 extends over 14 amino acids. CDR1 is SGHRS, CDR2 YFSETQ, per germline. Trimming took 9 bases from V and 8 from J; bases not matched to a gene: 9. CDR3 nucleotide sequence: TGCGCCACCCGACTAGCGGGAGATGTGGATGAGCAGTTCTTC. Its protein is CATRLAGDVDEQFF. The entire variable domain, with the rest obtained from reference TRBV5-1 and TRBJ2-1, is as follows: KAGVTQTPRYLIKTRGQQVTLSCSPISGHRSVSWYQQTPGQGLQFLFEYFSETQRNKGNFPGRFSGRQFSNSRSEMNVSTLELGDSALYLCATRLAGDVDEQFFGPGTRLTVL.

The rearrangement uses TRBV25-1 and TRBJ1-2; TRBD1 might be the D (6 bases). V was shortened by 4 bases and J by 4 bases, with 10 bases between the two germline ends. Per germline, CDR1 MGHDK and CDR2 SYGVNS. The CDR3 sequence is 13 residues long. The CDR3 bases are TGTGCCAGCAGTGCGACAGGTCCCTATGGCTACACCTTC. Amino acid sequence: CASSATGPYGYTF.

CDR3 protein: CASSQGWGRSYNEQFF. CDR3 in DNA: TGCGCCAGCAGCCAAGGGTGGGGGCGCTCCTACAATGAGCAGTTCTTC. The genes are TRBV4-1 and TRBJ2-1; the D gene is possibly TRBD1 (6 bases). Germline CDR1 and CDR2: MGHRA and YSYEKL. The V end was cut by 1 base, the J end by 0 bases, with 10 bases between. The CDR3 sequence is 16 residues long.

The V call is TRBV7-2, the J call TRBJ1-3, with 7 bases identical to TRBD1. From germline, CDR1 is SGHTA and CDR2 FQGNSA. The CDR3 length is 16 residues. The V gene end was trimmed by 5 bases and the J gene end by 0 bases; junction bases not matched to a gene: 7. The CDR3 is CASSLRTGNSGNTIYF. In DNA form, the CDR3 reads TGTGCCAGCAGCCTCAGGACAGGCAACTCTGGAAACACCATATATTTT.

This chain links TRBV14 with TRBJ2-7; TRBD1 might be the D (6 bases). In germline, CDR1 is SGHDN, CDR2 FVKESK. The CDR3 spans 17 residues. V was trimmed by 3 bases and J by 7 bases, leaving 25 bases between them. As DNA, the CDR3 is TGTGCCAGCAGCCATCGTCGGGTAGCAGGGGATTCACGGGAGCAGTACTTC. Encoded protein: CASSHRRVAGDSREQYF. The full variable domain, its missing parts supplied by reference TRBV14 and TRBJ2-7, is EAGVTQFPSHSVIEKGQTVTLRCDPISGHDNLYWYRRVMGKEIKFLLHFVKESKQDESGMPNNRFLAERTGGTYSTLKVQPAELEDSGVYFCASSHRRVAGDSREQYFGPGTRLTVT.

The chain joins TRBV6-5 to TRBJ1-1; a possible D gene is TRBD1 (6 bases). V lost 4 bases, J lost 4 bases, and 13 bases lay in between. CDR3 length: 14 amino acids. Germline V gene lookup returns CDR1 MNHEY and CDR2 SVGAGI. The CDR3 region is CASSSTGVFTEAFF. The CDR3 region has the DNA TGTGCCAGCAGTTCGACAGGAGTTTTCACTGAAGCTTTCTTT.

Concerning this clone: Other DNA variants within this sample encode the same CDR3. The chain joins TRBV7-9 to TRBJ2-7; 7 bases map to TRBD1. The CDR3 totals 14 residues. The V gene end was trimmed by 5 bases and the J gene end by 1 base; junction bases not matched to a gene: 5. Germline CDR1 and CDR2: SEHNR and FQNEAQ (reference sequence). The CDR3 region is CASSPGTDSYEQYF. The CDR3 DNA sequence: TGTGCCAGCAGCCCAGGGACAGATTCCTACGAGCAGTACTTC.

The CDR3 loop is CASSFGGNTGELFF. The CDR3 DNA follows: TGTGCCAGCAGCTTCGGGGGGAACACCGGGGAGCTGTTTTTT. V is TRBV5-4 and J is TRBJ2-2; TRBD2 is a possible D gene (6 bases). Germline-derived CDR1 and CDR2 are SGHNT and YYREEE (reference sequence). V dropped 2 bases and J dropped 1 base, with 6 bases sitting between them. The CDR3 length is 14 residues. Using reference TRBV5-4 and TRBJ2-2 for the parts outside the CDR3, the full variable domain is ETGVTQSPTHLIKTRGQQVTLRCSSQSGHNTVSWYQQALGQGPQFIFQYYREEENGRGNFPPRFSGLQFPNYSSELNVNALELDDSALYLCASSFGGNTGELFFGEGSRLTVL.

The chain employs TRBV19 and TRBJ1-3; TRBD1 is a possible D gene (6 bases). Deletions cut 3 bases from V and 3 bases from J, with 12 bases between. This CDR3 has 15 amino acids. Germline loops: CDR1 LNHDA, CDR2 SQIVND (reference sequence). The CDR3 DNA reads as TGTGCCAGTAGTATGGGGGGGCCGATTGGAAACACCATATATTTT. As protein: CASSMGGPIGNTIYF.

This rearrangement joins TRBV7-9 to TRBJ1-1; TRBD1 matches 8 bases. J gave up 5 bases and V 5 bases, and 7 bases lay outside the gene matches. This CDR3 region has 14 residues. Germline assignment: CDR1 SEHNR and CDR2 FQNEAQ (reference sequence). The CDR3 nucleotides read TGTGCCAGCAGCCCGGACAGGGTTAAGACTGAAGCTTTCTTT. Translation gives CASSPDRVKTEAFF.

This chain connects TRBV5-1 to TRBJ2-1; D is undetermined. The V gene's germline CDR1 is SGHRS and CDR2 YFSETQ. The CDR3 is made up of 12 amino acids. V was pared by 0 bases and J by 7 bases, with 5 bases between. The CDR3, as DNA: TGCGCCAGCAGCTTGGTCGTGAATGAGCAGTTCTTC. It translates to CASSLVVNEQFF.

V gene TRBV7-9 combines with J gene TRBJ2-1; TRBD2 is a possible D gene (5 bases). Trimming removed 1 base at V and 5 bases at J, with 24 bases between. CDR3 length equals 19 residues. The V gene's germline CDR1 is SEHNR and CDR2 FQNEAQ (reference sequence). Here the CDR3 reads CASSLGAYPQRDEDNEQFF. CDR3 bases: TGTGCCAGCAGCTTAGGAGCCTACCCGCAGAGGGATGAGGACAATGAGCAGTTCTTC.

CDR3 amino acids: CASSLLQGPQETQYF. The CDR3 region has the DNA TGCGCCAGCAGCTTGCTACAGGGGCCGCAAGAGACCCAGTACTTC. V gene TRBV5-1 combines with J gene TRBJ2-5; 7 bases match TRBD1. The CDR3 has 15 amino acids. V was clipped by 1 base and J by 2 bases; unmatched bases: 5. The germline gives CDR1 SGHRS, CDR2 YFSETQ.

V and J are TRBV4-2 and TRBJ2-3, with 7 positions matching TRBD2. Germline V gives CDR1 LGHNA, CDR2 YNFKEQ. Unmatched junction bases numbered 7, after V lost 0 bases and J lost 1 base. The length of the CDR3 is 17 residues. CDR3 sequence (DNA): TGTGCCAGCAGCCAAGAAGCACGGCTAGCGGGCACAGATACGCAGTATTTT. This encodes CASSQEARLAGTDTQYF.

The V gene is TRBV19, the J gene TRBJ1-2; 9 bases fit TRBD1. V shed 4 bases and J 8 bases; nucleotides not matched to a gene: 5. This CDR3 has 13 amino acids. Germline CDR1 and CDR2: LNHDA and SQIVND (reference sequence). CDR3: CASSRDREGGYTF. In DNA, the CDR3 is TGTGCCAGTAGTAGGGACAGGGAGGGCGGCTACACCTTC.